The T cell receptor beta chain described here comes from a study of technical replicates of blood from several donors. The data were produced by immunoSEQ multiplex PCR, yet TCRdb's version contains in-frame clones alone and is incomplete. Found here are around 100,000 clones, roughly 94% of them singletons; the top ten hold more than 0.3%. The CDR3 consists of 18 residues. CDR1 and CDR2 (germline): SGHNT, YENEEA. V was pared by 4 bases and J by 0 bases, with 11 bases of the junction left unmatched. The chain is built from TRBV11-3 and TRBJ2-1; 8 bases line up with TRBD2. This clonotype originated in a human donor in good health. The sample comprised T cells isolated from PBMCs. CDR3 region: CASSWAGLAGSSYNEQFF. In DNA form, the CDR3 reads TGTGCCAGCAGCTGGGCTGGGCTAGCGGGCAGCTCCTACAATGAGCAGTTCTTC.